These 9 T cell receptor beta chains share one sample of origin, sequenced in a study of Graves' ophthalmopathy and Graves' hyperthyroidism. Using RNA transcripts, the TCR beta CDR3 regions were amplified. First-round RT-PCR used HTBI primers; second-round multiplex PCR followed. TCRdb passed the multiplex PCR reads through MiXCR, listing each CDR3 protein once. The sample contains about 370,000 distinct CDR3 sequences, about a sixth of which appear only once. Sample: peripheral blood. These receptors were collected from an adult woman with stable Graves' hyperthyroidism.

This clonotype was seen ten or more times. CDR3 loop: CAISDREDTEAFF. The CDR3 bases are TGTGCCATCAGCGACAGGGAGGACACTGAAGCTTTCTTT. The V call is TRBV10-3, the J call TRBJ1-1; TRBD1 matches 7 bases. V shed 6 bases, J shed 3 bases, and the junction held 4 bases outside the gene matches. Germline CDR1 reads ENHRY; CDR2 reads SYGVKD. The CDR3 consists of 13 residues.

This clonotype was detected ten times or more. The rearrangement links TRBV28 to TRBJ2-7; 8 positions match TRBD1. Germline V gene sequence: CDR1 MDHEN, CDR2 SYDVKM. The CDR3 is 15 residues long. V was pared by 6 bases and J by 5 bases, with 12 bases of the junction left unmatched. Here the CDR3 reads CASSSRGDRWNEQYF. CDR3 bases: TGTGCCAGCAGCTCCAGGGGGGACAGGTGGAACGAGCAGTACTTC.

This clonotype was found a few times. This chain joins TRBV30 and TRBJ1-1, with D uncertain. This CDR3 has 15 residues. V lost 2 bases and J 2 bases, leaving 15 bases between the germline ends. CDR1 and CDR2 (germline): GTSNPN, SVGIG (reference sequence). The CDR3 spells CAWSRPGGLNTEAFF. The CDR3 DNA reads TGTGCCTGGAGTCGGCCAGGCGGCCTAAACACTGAAGCTTTCTTT.

This clonotype occurred many times. The chain joins TRBV3-1 to TRBJ2-2; D is perhaps TRBD1 (5 bases). V lost 7 bases and J lost 5, with 5 bases in between. The CDR3 has 11 amino acids. Germline CDR1 and CDR2: LGHDT and YNNKEL (reference sequence). CDR3 in amino acids: CASKGTGELFF. CDR3 in DNA: TGTGCCAGCAAGGGGACCGGGGAGCTGTTTTTT.

Concerning this clonotype itself: This may stem from a read error, because a much larger clone lies one nucleotide away. This chain uses TRBV12-5 with TRBJ1-1; D possibly corresponds to TRBD1 (6 bases). Germline CDR1 reads LGHNT; CDR2 reads FRNRAP. The CDR3 covers 18 residues. CDR3 protein: CASGLVPARQVGNTKAFF. CDR3 coding DNA: TGTGCTAGTGGTTTGGTACCCGCCCGACAGGTTGGGAACACTAAAGCTTTCTTT.

The sample holds many counts of this clonotype. The rearrangement joins TRBV20-1 to TRBJ1-6; D remains ambiguous. V lost 0 bases to trimming and J lost 0 bases, with 6 bases between them. CDR1 DFQATT and CDR2 SNEGSKA come from the germline V gene (reference sequence). The CDR3 totals 15 residues. This chain's CDR3 is CSARDHHSYNSPLHF. Written as DNA, the CDR3 is TGCAGTGCTAGAGATCACCACTCCTATAATTCACCCCTCCACTTT.

This clonotype was detected ten times or more. The chain couples TRBV6-5 to TRBJ2-2; a possible D gene is TRBD2 (6 bases). CDR3 length: 17 amino acids. Germline-derived CDR1 and CDR2 are MNHEY and SVGAGI. V lost 0 bases and J 3 bases, leaving 14 bases between the germline ends. The chain's CDR3 is CASSYSNAPGDTGELFF. CDR3 DNA sequence: TGTGCCAGCAGTTACTCGAACGCCCCGGGGGACACCGGGGAGCTGTTTTTT.

There are many counts of this clonotype. This chain joins TRBV29-1 and TRBJ1-2, with D perhaps matching TRBD1 (5 bases). V lost 2 bases to trimming and J lost 7 bases, with 8 bases between them. The CDR3 runs to 11 residues. Germline V lookup: CDR1 SQVTM, CDR2 ANQGSEA. The DNA of the CDR3 is TGCAGCGTTGAATTGGGGGGTGGCTACACCTTC. Protein: CSVELGGGYTF.

This clonotype was recorded at least ten times. This chain links TRBV28 with TRBJ2-7; D uncertain. The V end was cut by 3 bases, the J end by 4 bases, with 16 bases between. Germline V gene data show CDR1 as MDHEN and CDR2 as SYDVKM. The CDR3 contains 15 residues. CDR3: CASSFRFGQPYEQYF. As DNA, the CDR3 is TGTGCCAGCAGTTTTCGTTTCGGGCAGCCTTACGAGCAGTACTTC.